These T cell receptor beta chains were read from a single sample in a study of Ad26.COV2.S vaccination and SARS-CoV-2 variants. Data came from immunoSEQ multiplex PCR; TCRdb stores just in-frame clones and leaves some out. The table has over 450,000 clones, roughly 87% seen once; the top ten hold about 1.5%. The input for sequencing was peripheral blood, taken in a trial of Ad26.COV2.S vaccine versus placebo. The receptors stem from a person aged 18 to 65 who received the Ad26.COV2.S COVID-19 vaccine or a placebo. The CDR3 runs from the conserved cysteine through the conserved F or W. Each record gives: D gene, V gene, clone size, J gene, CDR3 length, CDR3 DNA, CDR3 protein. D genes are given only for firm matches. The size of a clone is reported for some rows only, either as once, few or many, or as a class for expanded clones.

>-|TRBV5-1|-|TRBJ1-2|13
TGCGCCAGCAGCCCGTGGGCGAACTATGGCTACACCTTC
CASSPWANYGYTF
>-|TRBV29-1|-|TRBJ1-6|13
TGCAGCGTCTCGGCAGGAAGGGATTCACCCCTCCACTTT
CSVSAGRDSPLHF
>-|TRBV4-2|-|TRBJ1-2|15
TGTGCCAGCAGCCCGCCGGGACATCCGTTGTATGGCTACACCTTC
CASSPPGHPLYGYTF
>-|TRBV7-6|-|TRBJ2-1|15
TGTGCCAGCAGCTCTAGATCCCTCTCCTACAATGAGCAGTTCTTC
CASSSRSLSYNEQFF
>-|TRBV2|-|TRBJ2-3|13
TGTGCCAGCAGCGCTAGGGGCGCAGATACGCAGTATTTT
CASSARGADTQYF
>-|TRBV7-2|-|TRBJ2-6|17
TGTGCCAGCAGCTTAGTATGGGGAGGTTCTGGGGCCAACGTCCTGACTTTC
CASSLVWGGSGANVLTF
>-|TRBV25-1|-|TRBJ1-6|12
TGTGCCAGCATTTCGTCAGGGTGGTCCCTCCACTTT
CASISSGWSLHF
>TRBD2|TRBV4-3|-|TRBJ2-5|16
TGCGCCAGCAGCCAAGGGACGGGGGGAGGCCAAGAGACCCAGTACTTC
CASSQGTGGGQETQYF
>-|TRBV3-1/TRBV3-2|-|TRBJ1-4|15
TGTGCCAGCAGCCCCCAAGGGGAAGCTAATGAAAAACTGTTTTTT
CASSPQGEANEKLFF
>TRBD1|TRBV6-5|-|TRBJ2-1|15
TGTGCCAGCAGCGGACAGGGTCGGGGGTTCTATGAGCAGTTCTTC
CASSGQGRGFYEQFF
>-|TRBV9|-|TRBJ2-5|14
TGTGCCAGCAGCGTAATGGGGCGAGGTGAGACCCAGTACTTC
CASSVMGRGETQYF
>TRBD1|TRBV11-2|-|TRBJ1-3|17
TGTGCCAGCAGCGCCCGGACAGGGGGCCACTTATCCAACACCATATATTTT
CASSARTGGHLSNTIYF
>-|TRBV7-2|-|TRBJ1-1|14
TGTGCCAGCAGCTTAGGGATGGGGAACACTGAAGCTTTCTTT
CASSLGMGNTEAFF
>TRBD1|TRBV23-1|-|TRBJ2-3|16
TGCGCCAGCAGTCAATCGAAACAGGGGGCAGGGGATACGCAGTATTTT
CASSQSKQGAGDTQYF
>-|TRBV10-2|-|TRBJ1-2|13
TGCGCCAGCAGTGAGAGAGGAGGGCATGGCTACACCTTC
CASSERGGHGYTF
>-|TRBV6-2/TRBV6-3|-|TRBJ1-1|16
TGTGCCAGCAGTTACGGGGCAGGAGTTATGAACACTGAAGCTTTCTTT
CASSYGAGVMNTEAFF
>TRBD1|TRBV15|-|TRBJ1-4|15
TGTGCCACCAGCACAAGGACAGGAGGAAATGAAAAACTGTTTTTT
CATSTRTGGNEKLFF
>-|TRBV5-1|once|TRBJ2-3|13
TGCGCCAGCAGCTTCGGTAGCTCGGATACGCAGTATTTT
CASSFGSSDTQYF
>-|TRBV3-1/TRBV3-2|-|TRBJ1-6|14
TGTGCCAGCAGCCAAAGACAGGATTCCTCACCCCTCCACTTT
CASSQRQDSSPLHF
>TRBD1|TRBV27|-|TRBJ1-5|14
TGTGCCAGCAGGATAGGGACAGGGAATCAGCCCCAGCATTTT
CASRIGTGNQPQHF
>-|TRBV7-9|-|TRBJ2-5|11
TGTGCCAGCCCGTCCGGTGAGACCCAGTACTTC
CASPSGETQYF
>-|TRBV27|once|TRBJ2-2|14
TGTGCCAGCAGTTTATCCCCTTTGACCGGGGAGCTGTTTTTT
CASSLSPLTGELFF